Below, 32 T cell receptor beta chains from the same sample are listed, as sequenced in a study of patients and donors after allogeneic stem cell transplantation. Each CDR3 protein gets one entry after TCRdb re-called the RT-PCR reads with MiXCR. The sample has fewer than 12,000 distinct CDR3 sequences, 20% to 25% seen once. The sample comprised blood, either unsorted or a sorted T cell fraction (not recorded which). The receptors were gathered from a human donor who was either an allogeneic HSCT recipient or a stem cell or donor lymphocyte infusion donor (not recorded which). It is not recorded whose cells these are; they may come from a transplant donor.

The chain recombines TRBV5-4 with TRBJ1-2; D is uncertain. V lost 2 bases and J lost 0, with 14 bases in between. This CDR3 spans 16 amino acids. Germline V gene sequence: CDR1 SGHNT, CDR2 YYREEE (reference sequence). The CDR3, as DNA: TGTGCCAGCAGCTTTAGGAAGGAAGAAGCTAACTATGGCTACACCTTC. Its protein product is CASSFRKEEANYGYTF. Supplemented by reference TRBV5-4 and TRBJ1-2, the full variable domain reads ETGVTQSPTHLIKTRGQQVTLRCSSQSGHNTVSWYQQALGQGPQFIFQYYREEENGRGNFPPRFSGLQFPNYSSELNVNALELDDSALYLCASSFRKEEANYGYTFGSGTRLTVV.

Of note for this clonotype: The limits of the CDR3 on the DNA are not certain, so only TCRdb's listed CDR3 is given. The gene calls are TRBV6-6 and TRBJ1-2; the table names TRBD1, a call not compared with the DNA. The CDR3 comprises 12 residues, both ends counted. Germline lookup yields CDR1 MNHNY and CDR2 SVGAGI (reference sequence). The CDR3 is CASRVGDGTAFF.

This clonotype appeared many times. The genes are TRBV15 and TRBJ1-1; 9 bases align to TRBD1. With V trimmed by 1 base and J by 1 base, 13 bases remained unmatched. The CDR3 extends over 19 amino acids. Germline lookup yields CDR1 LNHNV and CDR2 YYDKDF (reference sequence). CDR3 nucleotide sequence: TGTGCCACCAGCAGAGTTCGGACAGGGGAAAATCAGGGGAACACTGAAGCTTTCTTT. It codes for CATSRVRTGENQGNTEAFF.

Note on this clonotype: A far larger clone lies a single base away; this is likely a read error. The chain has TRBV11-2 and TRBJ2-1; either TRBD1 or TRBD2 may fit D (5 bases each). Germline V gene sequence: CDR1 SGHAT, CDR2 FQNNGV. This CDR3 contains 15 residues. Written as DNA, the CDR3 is TGTGCCAGCAGCTTAGACAGGGAGAGTTGGAATGGGCAGTTCTTC. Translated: CASSLDRESWNGQFF.

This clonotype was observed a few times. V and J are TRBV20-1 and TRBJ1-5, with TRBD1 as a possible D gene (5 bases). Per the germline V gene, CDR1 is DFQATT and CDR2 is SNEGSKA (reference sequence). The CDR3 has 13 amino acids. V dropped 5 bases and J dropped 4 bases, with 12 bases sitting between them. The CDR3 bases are TGCAGTGCTGCCGACAGTCTAAATCAGCCCCAGCATTTT. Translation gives CSAADSLNQPQHF.

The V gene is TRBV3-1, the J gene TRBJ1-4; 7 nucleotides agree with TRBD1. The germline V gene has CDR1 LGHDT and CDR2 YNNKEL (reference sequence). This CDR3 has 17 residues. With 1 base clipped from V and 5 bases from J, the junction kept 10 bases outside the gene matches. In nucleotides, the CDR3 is TGTGCCAGCAGCCAAGTCGTCGGTGGGACAGTGAATGAAAAACTGTTTTTT. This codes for CASSQVVGGTVNEKLFF.

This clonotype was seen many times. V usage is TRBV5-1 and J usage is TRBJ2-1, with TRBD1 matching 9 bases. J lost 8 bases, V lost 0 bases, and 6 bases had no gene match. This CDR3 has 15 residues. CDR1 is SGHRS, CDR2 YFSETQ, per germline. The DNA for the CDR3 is TGCGCCAGCAGCTTGGGGGGACAGGGTAACTATGAGCAGTTCTTC. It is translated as CASSLGGQGNYEQFF. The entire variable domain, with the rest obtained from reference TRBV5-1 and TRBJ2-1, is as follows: KAGVTQTPRYLIKTRGQQVTLSCSPISGHRSVSWYQQTPGQGLQFLFEYFSETQRNKGNFPGRFSGRQFSNSRSEMNVSTLELGDSALYLCASSLGGQGNYEQFFGPGTRLTVL.

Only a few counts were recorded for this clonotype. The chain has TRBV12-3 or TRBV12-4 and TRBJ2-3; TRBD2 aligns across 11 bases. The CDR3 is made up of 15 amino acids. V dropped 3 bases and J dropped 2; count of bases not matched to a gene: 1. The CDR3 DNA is TGTGCCAGCAGTTTTAGCGGGGGGGCCACAGATACGCAGTATTTT. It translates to CASSFSGGATDTQYF.

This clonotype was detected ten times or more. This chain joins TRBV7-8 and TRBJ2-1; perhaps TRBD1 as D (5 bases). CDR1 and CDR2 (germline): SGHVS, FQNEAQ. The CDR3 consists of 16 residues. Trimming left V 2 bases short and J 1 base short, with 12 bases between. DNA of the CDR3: TGTGCCAGCAGCTTAATGCCTAGGGGTTCCTACAATGAGCAGTTCTTC. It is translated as CASSLMPRGSYNEQFF.

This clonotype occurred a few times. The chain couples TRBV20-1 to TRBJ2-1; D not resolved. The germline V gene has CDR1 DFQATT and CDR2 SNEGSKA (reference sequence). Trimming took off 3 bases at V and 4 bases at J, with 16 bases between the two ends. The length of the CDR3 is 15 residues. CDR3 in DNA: TGCAGTGCTAGGACCCCGGTTAGCCAATACAATGAGCAGTTCTTC. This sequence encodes CSARTPVSQYNEQFF.

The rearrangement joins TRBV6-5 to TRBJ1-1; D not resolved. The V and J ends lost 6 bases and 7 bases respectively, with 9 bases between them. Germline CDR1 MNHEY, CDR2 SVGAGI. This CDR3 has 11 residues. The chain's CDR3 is CASRWSNEAFF. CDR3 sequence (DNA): TGTGCCAGCAGGTGGAGCAATGAAGCTTTCTTT.

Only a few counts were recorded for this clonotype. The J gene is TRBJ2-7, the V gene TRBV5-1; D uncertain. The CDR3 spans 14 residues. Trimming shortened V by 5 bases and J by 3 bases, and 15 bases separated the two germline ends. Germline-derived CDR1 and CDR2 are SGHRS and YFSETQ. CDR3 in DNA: TGCGCCAGCAGTTCATTTTTAACCAGCTACGAGCAGTACTTC. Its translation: CASSSFLTSYEQYF.

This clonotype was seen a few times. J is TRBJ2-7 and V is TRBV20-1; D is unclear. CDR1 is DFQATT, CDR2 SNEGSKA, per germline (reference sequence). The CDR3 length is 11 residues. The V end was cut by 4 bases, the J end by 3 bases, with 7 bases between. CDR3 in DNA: TGCAGTGCTATTTACAGCTACGAGCAGTACTTC. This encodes CSAIYSYEQYF.

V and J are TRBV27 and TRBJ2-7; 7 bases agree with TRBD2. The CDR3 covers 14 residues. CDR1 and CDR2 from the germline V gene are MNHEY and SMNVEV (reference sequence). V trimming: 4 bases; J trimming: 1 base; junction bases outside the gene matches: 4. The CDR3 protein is CASSSRDYSYEQYF. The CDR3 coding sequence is TGTGCCAGCAGTTCTCGGGACTATTCCTACGAGCAGTACTTC.

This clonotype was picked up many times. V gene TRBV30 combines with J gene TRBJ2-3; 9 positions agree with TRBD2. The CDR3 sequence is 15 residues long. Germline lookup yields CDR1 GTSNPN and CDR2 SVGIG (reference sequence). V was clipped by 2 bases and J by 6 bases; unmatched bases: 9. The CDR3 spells CAWSFLGGGADTQYF. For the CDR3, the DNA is TGTGCCTGGAGTTTTCTCGGCGGGGGGGCCGATACGCAGTATTTT.

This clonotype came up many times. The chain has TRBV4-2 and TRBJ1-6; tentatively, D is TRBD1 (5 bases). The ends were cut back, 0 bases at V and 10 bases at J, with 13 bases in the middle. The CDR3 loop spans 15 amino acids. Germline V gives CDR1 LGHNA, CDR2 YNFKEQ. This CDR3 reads CASSQDQDKTSPLHF. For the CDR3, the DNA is TGTGCCAGCAGCCAAGATCAGGACAAGACCTCACCCCTCCACTTT.

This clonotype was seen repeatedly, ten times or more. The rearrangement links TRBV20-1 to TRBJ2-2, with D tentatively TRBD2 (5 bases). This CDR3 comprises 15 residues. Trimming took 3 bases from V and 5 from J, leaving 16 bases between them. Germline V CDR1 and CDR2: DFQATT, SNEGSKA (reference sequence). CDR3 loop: CSARRVGEITGELFF. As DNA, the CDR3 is TGCAGTGCTAGGAGGGTTGGGGAGATTACCGGGGAGCTGTTTTTT.

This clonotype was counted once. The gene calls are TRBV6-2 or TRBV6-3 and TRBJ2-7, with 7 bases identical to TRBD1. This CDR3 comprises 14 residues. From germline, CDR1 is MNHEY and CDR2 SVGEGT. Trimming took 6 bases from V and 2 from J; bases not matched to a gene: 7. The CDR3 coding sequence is TGTGCCAGCAGCGAAAGGACAGGACCCTACGAGCAGTACTTC. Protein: CASSERTGPYEQYF.

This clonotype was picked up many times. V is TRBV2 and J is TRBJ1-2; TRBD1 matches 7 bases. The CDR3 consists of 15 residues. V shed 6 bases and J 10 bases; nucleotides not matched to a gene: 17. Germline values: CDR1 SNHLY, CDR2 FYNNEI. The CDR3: CASRDRPGTVADYTF. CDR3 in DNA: TGTGCCAGCAGGGATAGACCCGGGACAGTGGCCGACTACACCTTC.

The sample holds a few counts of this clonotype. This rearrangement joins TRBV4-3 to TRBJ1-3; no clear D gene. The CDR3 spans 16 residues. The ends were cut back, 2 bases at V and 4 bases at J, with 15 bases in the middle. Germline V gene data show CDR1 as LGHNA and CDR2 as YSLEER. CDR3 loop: CASSQSRHNPGNTIYF. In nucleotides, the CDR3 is TGCGCCAGCAGCCAATCAAGACATAATCCAGGAAACACCATATATTTT.

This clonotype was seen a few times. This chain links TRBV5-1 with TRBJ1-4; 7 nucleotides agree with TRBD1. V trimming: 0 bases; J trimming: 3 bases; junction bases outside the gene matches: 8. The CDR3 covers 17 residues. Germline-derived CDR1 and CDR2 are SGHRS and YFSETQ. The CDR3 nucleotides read TGCGCCAGCAGCTTGGAGGGGGCAGGGGCGGCTAATGAAAAACTGTTTTTT. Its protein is CASSLEGAGAANEKLFF.

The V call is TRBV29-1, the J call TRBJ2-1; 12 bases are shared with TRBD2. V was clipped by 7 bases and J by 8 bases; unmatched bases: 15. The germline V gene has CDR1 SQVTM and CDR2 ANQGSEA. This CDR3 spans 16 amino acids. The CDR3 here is CSGPSGGAKAIHEQFF. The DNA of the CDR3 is TGCAGCGGGCCTAGCGGGGGGGCCAAAGCCATCCATGAGCAGTTCTTC.

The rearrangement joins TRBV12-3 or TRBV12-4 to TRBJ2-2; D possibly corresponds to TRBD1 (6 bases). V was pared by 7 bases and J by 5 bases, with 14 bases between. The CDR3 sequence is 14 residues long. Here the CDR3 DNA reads TGTGCCAGCACAGGGGACATTGGTACCGGGGAGCTGTTTTTT. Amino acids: CASTGDIGTGELFF.

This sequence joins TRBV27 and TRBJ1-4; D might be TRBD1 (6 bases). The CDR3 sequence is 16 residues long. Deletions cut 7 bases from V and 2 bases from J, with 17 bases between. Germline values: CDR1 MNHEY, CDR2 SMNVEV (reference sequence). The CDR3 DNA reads TGTGCCAGCACCTCGGGGGCGACCCCCACTAATGAAAAACTGTTTTTT. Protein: CASTSGATPTNEKLFF. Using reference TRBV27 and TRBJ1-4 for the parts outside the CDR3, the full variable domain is EAQVTQNPRYLITVTGKKLTVTCSQNMNHEYMSWYRQDPGLGLRQIYYSMNVEVTDKGDVPEGYKVSRKEKRNFPLILESPSPNQTSLYFCASTSGATPTNEKLFFGSGTQLSVL.

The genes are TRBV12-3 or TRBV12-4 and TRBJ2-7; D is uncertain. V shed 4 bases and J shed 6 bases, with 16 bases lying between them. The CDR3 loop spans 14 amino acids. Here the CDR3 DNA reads TGTGCCAGCAGTTCCCAAAGGTTGTCTTCCGAGCAGTACTTC. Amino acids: CASSSQRLSSEQYF.

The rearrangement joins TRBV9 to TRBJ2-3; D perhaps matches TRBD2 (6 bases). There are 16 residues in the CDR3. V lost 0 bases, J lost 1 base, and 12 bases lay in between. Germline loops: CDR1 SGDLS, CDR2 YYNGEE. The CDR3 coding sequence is TGTGCCAGCAGCGTAGCTTCGCGGGGAGGCACAGATACGCAGTATTTT. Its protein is CASSVASRGGTDTQYF. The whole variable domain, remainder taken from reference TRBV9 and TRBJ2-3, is DSGVTQTPKHLITATGQRVTLRCSPRSGDLSVYWYQQSLDQGLQFLIQYYNGEERAKGNILERFSAQQFPDLHSELNLSSLELGDSALYFCASSVASRGGTDTQYFGPGTRLTVL.

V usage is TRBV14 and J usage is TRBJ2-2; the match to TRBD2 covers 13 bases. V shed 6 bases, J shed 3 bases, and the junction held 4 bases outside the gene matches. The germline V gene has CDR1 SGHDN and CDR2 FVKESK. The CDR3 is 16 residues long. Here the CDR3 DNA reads TGTGCCAGCAGTCGGACTAGCGGGGGCGACACCGGGGAGCTGTTTTTT. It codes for CASSRTSGGDTGELFF.

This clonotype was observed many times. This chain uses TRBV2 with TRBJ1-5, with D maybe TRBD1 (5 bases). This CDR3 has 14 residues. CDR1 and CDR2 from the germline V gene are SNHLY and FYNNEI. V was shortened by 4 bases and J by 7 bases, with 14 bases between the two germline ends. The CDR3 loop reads CASSVRQGQQPQHF. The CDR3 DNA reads TGTGCCAGCAGTGTTCGGCAGGGTCAGCAGCCCCAGCATTTT.

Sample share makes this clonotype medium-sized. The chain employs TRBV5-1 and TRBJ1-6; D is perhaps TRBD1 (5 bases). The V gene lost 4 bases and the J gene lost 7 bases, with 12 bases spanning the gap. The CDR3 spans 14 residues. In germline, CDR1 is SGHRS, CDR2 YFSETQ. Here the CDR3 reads CASSRAEGNSPLHF. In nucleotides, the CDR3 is TGCGCCAGCAGCCGGGCAGAGGGGAATTCACCCCTCCACTTT.

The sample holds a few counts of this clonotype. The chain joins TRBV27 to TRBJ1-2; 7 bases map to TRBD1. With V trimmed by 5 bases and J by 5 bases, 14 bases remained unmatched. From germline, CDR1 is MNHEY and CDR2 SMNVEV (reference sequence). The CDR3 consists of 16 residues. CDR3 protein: CASSLKGAGMMYGYTF. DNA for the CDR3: TGTGCCAGCAGTCTCAAGGGGGCAGGGATGATGTATGGCTACACCTTC.

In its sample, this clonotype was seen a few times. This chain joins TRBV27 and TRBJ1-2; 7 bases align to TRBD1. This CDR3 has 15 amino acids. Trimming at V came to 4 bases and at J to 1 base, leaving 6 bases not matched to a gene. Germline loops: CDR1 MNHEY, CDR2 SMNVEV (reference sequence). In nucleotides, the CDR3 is TGTGCCAGCAGTTCCGGGGACAGCAATAACTATGGCTACACCTTC. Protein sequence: CASSSGDSNNYGYTF.

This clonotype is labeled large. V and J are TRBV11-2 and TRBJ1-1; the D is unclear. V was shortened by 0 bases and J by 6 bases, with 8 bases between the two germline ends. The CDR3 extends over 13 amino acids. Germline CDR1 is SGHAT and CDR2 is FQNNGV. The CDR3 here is CASSLDRHAEAFF. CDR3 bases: TGTGCCAGCAGCTTAGATCGCCACGCTGAAGCTTTCTTT. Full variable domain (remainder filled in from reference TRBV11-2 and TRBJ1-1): EAGVAQSPRYKIIEKRQSVAFWCNPISGHATLYWYQQILGQGPKLLIQFQNNGVVDDSQLPKDRFSAERLKGVDSTLKIQPAKLEDSAVYLCASSLDRHAEAFFGQGTRLTVV.